This is a list of T cell receptor beta chains from one sample in a study of tumor and adjacent non-tumor tissue in lung cancer. MiXCR was run by TCRdb on the multiplex PCR reads, yielding one entry per CDR3 protein. The table includes about 110,000 distinct CDR3 sequences, 84% detected once. The source material was lung tumor tissue. The origin of the receptors is a man aged 70-80 years with non-small cell lung cancer. CDR3s include the opening cysteine and the closing phenylalanine or tryptophan. D genes are given only for firm matches. Part of the rows lack a size; the others show once, few, many or a class for expanded clones.

j_gene: TRBJ1-6; d_gene: TRBD1; len: 12; abundance: NA; v_gene: TRBV20-1; CDR3aa: CSAMTGNSPLHF; CDR3nt: TGCAGTGCTATGACAGGGAATTCACCCCTTCACTTT
j_gene: TRBJ1-2; d_gene: NA; len: 14; abundance: NA; v_gene: TRBV4-3; CDR3aa: CASSQVMEPYGYTF; CDR3nt: TGCGCCAGCAGCCAAGTGATGGAACCCTATGGCTACACTTTC
j_gene: TRBJ1-1; d_gene: NA; len: 13; abundance: NA; v_gene: TRBV19; CDR3aa: CASSVERNAEAFF; CDR3nt: TGTGCCAGTAGTGTTGAACGGAACGCTGAAGCTTTCTTT
j_gene: TRBJ2-2; d_gene: TRBD2; len: 18; abundance: NA; v_gene: TRBV6-2/TRBV6-3; CDR3aa: CASNPPLGLAENTGELIF; CDR3nt: TGTGCCAGCAATCCCCCCCTTGGACTAGCGGAGAACACCGGGGAGCTGATTTTT
j_gene: TRBJ2-2; d_gene: NA; len: 14; abundance: once; v_gene: TRBV5-4; CDR3aa: CASNRIRGTGELFF; CDR3nt: TGTGCCAGCAATCGGATTAGGGGCACCGGGGAGCTGTTTTTC
j_gene: TRBJ1-2; d_gene: NA; len: 16; abundance: NA; v_gene: TRBV29-1; CDR3aa: CSVVPCRSSVEDGYTF; CDR3nt: TGCAGCGTTGTCCCCTGTCGTTCCTCGGTAGAAGATGGCTACACCTTC
j_gene: TRBJ1-2; d_gene: NA; len: 11; abundance: NA; v_gene: TRBV12-3/TRBV12-4; CDR3aa: CANTLGYSYIF; CDR3nt: TGTGCCAACACCTTGGGATATAGCTACATCTTC
j_gene: TRBJ2-7; d_gene: NA; len: 16; abundance: NA; v_gene: TRBV11-2; CDR3aa: CASSPRAGTPNYEQYF; CDR3nt: TGTGCCAGCAGCCCCCGCGCCGGGACACCAAACTACGAGCAGTACTTC
j_gene: TRBJ1-2; d_gene: NA; len: 18; abundance: once; v_gene: TRBV5-4; CDR3aa: CASSIYLGGGEANYGYTF; CDR3nt: TGTGCCAGCAGCATTTATTTGGGAGGAGGGGAGGCTAACTATGGCTACACCTTC
j_gene: TRBJ2-7; d_gene: NA; len: 13; abundance: NA; v_gene: TRBV11-2; CDR3aa: CASGQWTECKRYF; CDR3nt: TGTGCCAGTGGCCAATGGACCGAGTGCAAGCGGTACTTC
j_gene: TRBJ1-1; d_gene: NA; len: 12; abundance: NA; v_gene: TRBV6-5; CDR3aa: CASRGLNIEGFF; CDR3nt: TGTGCCAGCCGGGGGCTGAACATTGAAGGTTTCTTT
j_gene: TRBJ1-1; d_gene: NA; len: 15; abundance: NA; v_gene: TRBV11-3; CDR3aa: CANILGSMTGTEAFF; CDR3nt: TGTGCCAACATCTTAGGTTCGATGACAGGCACTGAAGCTTTCTTT
j_gene: TRBJ2-5; d_gene: NA; len: 14; abundance: NA; v_gene: TRBV6-2/TRBV6-3; CDR3aa: CDSSTNPSRETQYF; CDR3nt: TGTGACAGCAGTACAAACCCAAGCCGGGAAACCCAGTACTTC
j_gene: TRBJ2-2; d_gene: NA; len: 16; abundance: NA; v_gene: TRBV6-1; CDR3aa: CASSRPPIGDSGELFF; CDR3nt: TGTGCCAGCAGTCGCCCACCAATCGGGGATTCCGGGGAGCTGTTTTTT
j_gene: TRBJ2-7; d_gene: NA; len: 16; abundance: many; v_gene: TRBV7-8; CDR3aa: CASSPIGGAHTYEQYF; CDR3nt: TGTGCCAGCAGCCCGATAGGGGGAGCCCACACCTACGAGCAGTACTTC
j_gene: TRBJ1-6; d_gene: NA; len: 15; abundance: once; v_gene: TRBV6-5; CDR3aa: CASSYSDGKNRPLHF; CDR3nt: TGTGCCAGCAGTTATTCCGACGGTAAAAATAGACCCCTACACTTT
j_gene: TRBJ2-6; d_gene: TRBD1; len: 16; abundance: NA; v_gene: TRBV6-5; CDR3aa: CASNRTGGSGANALTF; CDR3nt: TGTGCCAGCAATAGGACAGGGGGCTCTGGGGCCAACGCCCTGACTTTC
j_gene: TRBJ2-5; d_gene: NA; len: 15; abundance: few; v_gene: TRBV12-3/TRBV12-4; CDR3aa: CASSGLVGVVETQYF; CDR3nt: TGTGCTAGCAGCGGGCTAGTGGGAGTGGTGGAGACTCAGTACTTC
j_gene: TRBJ2-2; d_gene: TRBD2; len: 15; abundance: NA; v_gene: TRBV11-2; CDR3aa: CASSPLAGGTGELIF; CDR3nt: TGTGCCAGCAGCCCTCTTGCGGGGGGGACCGGGGAGCTGATTTTT
j_gene: TRBJ2-1; d_gene: NA; len: 12; abundance: NA; v_gene: TRBV6-6; CDR3aa: CASSFGYNEQFF; CDR3nt: TGTGCCAGTAGCTTCGGCTACAATGAGCAGTTCTTC
j_gene: TRBJ2-7; d_gene: TRBD2; len: 15; abundance: few; v_gene: TRBV4-1; CDR3aa: CANSKGLAGSYEQYF; CDR3nt: TGCGCCAACAGCAAAGGACTAGCGGGCTCATACGAGCAGTACTTC
j_gene: TRBJ1-1; d_gene: NA; len: 12; abundance: NA; v_gene: TRBV6-5; CDR3aa: CASSRVSEEAFF; CDR3nt: TGTGCCAGCAGCCGCGTCTCGGAGGAGGCTTTCTTT